This TCR beta chain derives from a study of blood T cells in healthy people across ages. Overall study: The capture of about one barcoded beta molecule per two T cells was achieved by template switching.

Combining a sample-barcoded 5' primer with a J-beta primer mix, a second PCR ran for about 6 to 11 cycles. TCRdb processed the 5' RACE reads anew with MiXCR; each CDR3 protein has one entry. The table lists about 1.8 million distinct CDR3 sequences, about 50% of them singletons. Study-level results: Among long-lived donors, naive CD4+ cells were more numerous and diversity higher than in aged donors.

In the case of this clonotype: The antigen is undetermined.

Every sample yielded at least 6 million isolated PBMCs. Material for sequencing was blood. The sequence came from a woman between 40 and 55 years old in good health.

CDR3 region: CASSQGRTGRDNYGYTF. The CDR3 DNA reads as TGTGCCAGCAGCCAAGGCCGGACAGGCCGGGATAACTATGGCTACACCTTC. The chain has TRBV3-1 and TRBJ1-2; 7 nucleotides align to TRBD1. Germline values: CDR1 LGHDT, CDR2 YNNKEL (reference sequence). The ends lost 1 base at V and 1 base at J; junction bases unmatched: 9. CDR3 length: 17 amino acids.